Listed below are T cell receptor beta chains from one sample, sequenced in a study of read filtering for tumor transcriptome and immune sequencing. TCRdb ran MiXCR on the reads and lists one entry per CDR3 protein. The sample holds about 58,000 distinct CDR3 sequences, 9% to 15% seen once. Sequencing was carried out using a population of CD138-negative cells sorted from bone marrow. The source of these receptors is a donor over 35 with multiple myeloma. CDR3s include the opening cysteine and the closing phenylalanine or tryptophan. A D gene is named only where the DNA matches it firmly. A clone size is listed for some rows: how often the clone was seen (once, few, many), or a class if it is expanded.

J gene | V gene | clone size | D gene | CDR3 DNA | CDR3 protein
TRBJ1-5 | TRBV20-1 | many | NA | TGCAGTGCGAGGGACGGGGGCAATCAGCCCCAGCATTTT | CSARDGGNQPQHF
TRBJ2-3 | TRBV20-1 | NA | NA | TGCAGTGCTAGAGGGGTTACAGATACGCAGTATTTT | CSARGVTDTQYF
TRBJ2-3 | TRBV20-1 | many | NA | TGCAGTGCTAGGGACCTTCCCACAGATACGCAGTATTTT | CSARDLPTDTQYF
TRBJ2-7 | TRBV4-1 | many | NA | TGCGCCAGCAGCCAAGAAGGGTACTCCCGGCCGATCTACGAGCAGTACTTC | CASSQEGYSRPIYEQYF
TRBJ2-1 | TRBV5-8 | many | TRBD2 | TGTGCCAGCAGCCCCAGGTTATTGGGGGGGAATGAGCAGTTCTTC | CASSPRLLGGNEQFF
TRBJ2-1 | TRBV20-1 | few | NA | TGCAGTGCTAGATTGGGGGGTTCCTACAATGAGCAGTTCTTC | CSARLGGSYNEQFF
TRBJ2-2 | TRBV20-1 | NA | TRBD2 | TGCAGTGCTAATAGCGGGGGCCCTGGGGAGCTGTTTTTT | CSANSGGPGELFF
TRBJ1-4 | TRBV20-1 | many | NA | TGCAGTGCTAGAGACCCCCAGGCGGATAATGAAAAACTGTTTTTT | CSARDPQADNEKLFF
TRBJ2-3 | TRBV20-1 | NA | TRBD2 | TGCAGTGCTAGTGCCCCCCTAGCGGGGGGGGAAGATACGCAGTATTTT | CSASAPLAGGEDTQYF
TRBJ2-1 | TRBV21-1 | many | NA | TGTGCCAGCAGCAAAGGACAGCCTTGGAGCTCCTACAATGAGCAGTTCTTC | CASSKGQPWSSYNEQFF
TRBJ2-6 | TRBV6-2/TRBV6-3 | many | TRBD1 | TGTGCCAGCAGGGACAGGGGGAACGTCCTGACTTTC | CASRDRGNVLTF
TRBJ2-1 | TRBV20-1 | many | NA | TGCAGTGTCCCGGGAGCATCCTACAATGAGCAGTTCTTC | CSVPGASYNEQFF
TRBJ2-7 | TRBV3-1 | many | TRBD1 | TGTGCCAGCAGAAGTACAGGGGGCGCAGGCTACGAGCAGTACTTC | CASRSTGGAGYEQYF
TRBJ2-7 | TRBV29-1 | many | TRBD1 | TGCAGCGCCTCCCGAGGACAGGTCGTCTACGAGCAGTACTTC | CSASRGQVVYEQYF
TRBJ2-7 | TRBV29-1 | many | NA | TGCAGCGTTAAATCAAGCTCCTACGAGCAGTACTTC | CSVKSSSYEQYF
TRBJ2-2 | TRBV6-5 | many | NA | TGTGCCAGCAGTTACGACAGGCCCACCGGGGAGCTGTTTTTT | CASSYDRPTGELFF
TRBJ2-7 | TRBV6-1 | many | TRBD1 | TGTGCCAGCAGTGCCCCGGACAGGGGCTCCTACGAGCAGTACTTC | CASSAPDRGSYEQYF
TRBJ2-2 | TRBV6-1 | many | TRBD1 | TGTGCCAGCAGACAGGGGTTCACCGGGGAGCTGTTTTTT | CASRQGFTGELFF
TRBJ2-5 | TRBV6-5 | many | TRBD2 | TGTGCCAGCAGACCACCCGGGCTAGCGGGGCAAGAGACCCAGTACTTC | CASRPPGLAGQETQYF
TRBJ2-1 | TRBV11-2 | many | TRBD2 | TGTGCCAGCAGCTTAGCGGGGGGGCCCAATGAGCAGTTCTTC | CASSLAGGPNEQFF
TRBJ2-7 | TRBV28 | many | NA | TGTGCCAGCACCAAAGGAACCCCGGACGGGATCGTAGAGCAGTACTTC | CASTKGTPDGIVEQYF
TRBJ2-4 | TRBV21-1 | many | NA | TGTGCCAGCAGCAAATTTCCCAAAAACATTCAGTACTTC | CASSKFPKNIQYF